Sequencing of this T cell receptor (beta chain) was carried out in a study of breast tumors, draining lymph nodes, adjacent tissues. Overall study results and limits: Tumor TCR diversity was below lymph nodes but above nontumor tissue.

The V end was cut by 5 bases, the J end by 4 bases, with 23 bases between. Germline V gene sequence: CDR1 MNHEY, CDR2 SVGEGT. The CDR3 is 18 residues long. TCRdb itself ran the multiplex PCR reads through MiXCR, one entry per CDR3 protein. The repertoire holds under 150,000 distinct CDR3 sequences, with more than 20% as singletons. Breast cancer patients provided tissue from their axillary draining lymph nodes. Points on this clonotype: Its antigen is not known. A much larger clone lies one base from this, so it may be a read error.

The rearrangement uses TRBV6-2 or TRBV6-3 and TRBJ2-2; perhaps TRBD2 as D (5 bases). Input material: axillary lymph node tissue. This receptor was taken from a female donor with breast cancer. Some clones in this sample may be carry-over from other donors' samples. The CDR3 nucleotides are TGTGCCAGCAGTCACGGAGGAAGCAGGAGGCGCCTCACCGGGGAGCTGTTTTTT. Protein product: CASSHGGSRRRLTGELFF.